This T cell receptor beta chain was documented in a study of T-cell reconstitution after alpha-beta-depleted transplantation in children. The CDR3 totals 15 residues. Germline V gene data show CDR1 as MNHEY and CDR2 as SVGEGT. Trimming removed 5 bases at V and 0 bases at J, with 13 bases between. Unique molecular identifiers tagged the TCRbeta library. Each CDR3 protein is one row after TCRdb ran MiXCR on the PCR reads. The table lists 500,000 or so distinct CDR3 sequences, 30% to 35% of them singletons. This clonotype showed up just a few times. The clonotype originates from a human donor who donated a stem cell graft to a child with aplastic anemia. Material: PBMCs from the stem cell graft donor, obtained from the stem cell graft. The chain links TRBV6-2 or TRBV6-3 to TRBJ1-1, with D perhaps matching TRBD1 (5 bases). For the CDR3, the DNA is TGTGCCAGCAGTCCGAGAGGGGTAATGAACACTGAAGCTTTCTTT. Protein product: CASSPRGVMNTEAFF.